The 4 T cell receptor beta chains in this list originate from one sample, sequenced in a study of long-term antiretroviral therapy in people with HIV. The assay, immunoSEQ v3.0, was run at survey level. Sequenced by immunoSEQ multiplex PCR; TCRdb stores in-frame clones only, minus some. This sample carries more than 25,000 clones, approximately 91% of them seen once, and the ten largest clones take under 7.5%. Sample: unsorted PBMCs, taken approximately 5 years before starting antiretroviral therapy. The receptors stem from a middle-aged man with HIV.

The genes are TRBV7-9 and TRBJ2-1, with D perhaps matching TRBD1 or TRBD2 (5 bases each). The CDR3 spans 12 residues. The V and J ends lost 5 bases and 14 bases respectively, with 16 bases between them. CDR1 and CDR2 (germline): SEHNR, FQNEAQ (reference sequence). This CDR3 reads CASSPVKGTEFF. The CDR3 coding sequence is TGTGCCAGCAGCCCTGTGAAGGGGACGGAGTTCTTC.

V is TRBV29-1 and J is TRBJ2-7; TRBD1 agrees at 7 bases. V dropped 0 bases and J dropped 3; count of bases not matched to a gene: 14. CDR1 and CDR2 (germline): SQVTM, ANQGSEA. The CDR3 spans 17 residues. The CDR3 here is CSVEDRYTGTAYYEQYF. As DNA, the CDR3 is TGCAGCGTTGAAGACCGTTATACCGGGACAGCTTACTACGAGCAGTACTTC.

The chain joins TRBV5-1 to TRBJ1-2, with D tentatively TRBD1 (5 bases). V dropped 0 bases and J dropped 4 bases, with 16 bases sitting between them. Germline-derived CDR1 and CDR2 are SGHRS and YFSETQ. There are 16 residues in the CDR3. CDR3: CASSLVPFDRVYGYTF. DNA of the CDR3: TGCGCCAGCAGCTTGGTACCCTTTGACAGAGTCTATGGCTACACCTTC.

The chain combines TRBV28 with TRBJ2-5; perhaps D is TRBD1 or TRBD2 (5 bases each). The CDR3 is 14 residues long. From germline, CDR1 is MDHEN and CDR2 SYDVKM. V lost 6 bases and J 5 bases, leaving 16 bases between the germline ends. As DNA, the CDR3 is TGTGCCAGCAGCCCTGGGGGAGATCGGGAGACCCAGTACTTC. Protein product: CASSPGGDRETQYF.